These 7 T cell receptor beta chains came from one sample sequenced in a study of preoperative IRX-2 immunotherapy in early breast cancer. Assay: immunoSEQ multiplex PCR; the TCRdb copy retains only in-frame clones and omits some. This table holds around 35,000 clones, about 95% found once. Treatment noted: preoperative locoregional IRX-2 cytokine immunotherapy. This material was obtained from a patient treated with IRX-2 immunotherapy. These receptors were taken from a human donor with breast cancer.

The chain's CDR3 is CASSLWQGPPLEAFF. The CDR3, as DNA: TGTGCCAGCAGTTTATGGCAGGGACCCCCCTTAGAAGCTTTCTTT. V is TRBV27 and J is TRBJ1-1; D perhaps matches TRBD1 (5 bases). CDR1 and CDR2 from the germline V gene are MNHEY and SMNVEV (reference sequence). The CDR3 runs 15 residues. Trimming left V 1 base short and J 8 bases short, with 17 bases between.

V usage is TRBV5-1 and J usage is TRBJ1-3; no clear D. Trimming cost V 0 bases and J 0 bases, with 7 bases left between them. CDR3 length: 15 amino acids. CDR1 and CDR2 from the germline V gene are SGHRS and YFSETQ. This CDR3 is CASSLGGGSGNTIYF. DNA for the CDR3: TGCGCCAGCAGCTTGGGAGGCGGCTCTGGAAACACCATATATTTT.

Turning to this clone: The junction and the germline gene differ at one end; a read error may be behind it. This rearrangement joins TRBV6-5 to TRBJ2-7, with D perhaps being TRBD1 or TRBD2 (6 bases each). CDR3 length: 14 residues. The germline CDR1 and CDR2 sequences are MNHEY and SVGAGI. This CDR3 is CASSYLLPPGAEVF. CDR3 coding DNA: TGTGCCAGCAGTTACTTGCTCCCTCCGGGGGCCGAGGTCTTC.

The genes are TRBV7-8 and TRBJ2-2; no firm D call. V was trimmed by 5 bases and J by 9 bases, leaving 13 bases between them. This CDR3 has 13 residues. Per the germline V gene, CDR1 is SGHVS and CDR2 is FQNEAQ. For the CDR3, the DNA is TGTGCCAGCAGCCCAGGACCGCGCCGGGAGCTGTTTTTT. Translation gives CASSPGPRRELFF.

V is TRBV7-3 and J is TRBJ1-1; tentatively, D is TRBD1 (5 bases). The CDR3 sequence is 16 residues long. Germline V CDR1 and CDR2: SGHTA, FQGTGA. V was trimmed by 5 bases and J by 4 bases, leaving 20 bases between them. This chain's CDR3 is CASSAWGKGIRTEAFF. The CDR3 DNA follows: TGTGCCAGCAGCGCCTGGGGGAAGGGAATCCGCACTGAAGCTTTCTTT.

This sequence joins TRBV30 and TRBJ2-7; TRBD1 matches 9 bases. Germline assignment: CDR1 GTSNPN and CDR2 SVGIG (reference sequence). The junction had 11 bases not matched to a gene; V was cut back by 4 bases and J by 7 bases. The CDR3 has 14 amino acids. The CDR3 region is CAWKLGDREGEQYF. DNA for the CDR3: TGTGCCTGGAAACTTGGGGACAGGGAGGGAGAGCAGTACTTC.

This chain joins TRBV6-5 and TRBJ2-7, with D perhaps matching TRBD1 (5 bases). Germline CDR1 reads MNHEY; CDR2 reads SVGAGI. The length of the CDR3 is 15 residues. V was cut by 8 bases and J by 2 bases, with 19 bases left in between. As DNA, the CDR3 is TGTGCCAGCGGGCCAAGGACAACCACTGCCTACGAGCAGTACTTC. Amino acids: CASGPRTTTAYEQYF.